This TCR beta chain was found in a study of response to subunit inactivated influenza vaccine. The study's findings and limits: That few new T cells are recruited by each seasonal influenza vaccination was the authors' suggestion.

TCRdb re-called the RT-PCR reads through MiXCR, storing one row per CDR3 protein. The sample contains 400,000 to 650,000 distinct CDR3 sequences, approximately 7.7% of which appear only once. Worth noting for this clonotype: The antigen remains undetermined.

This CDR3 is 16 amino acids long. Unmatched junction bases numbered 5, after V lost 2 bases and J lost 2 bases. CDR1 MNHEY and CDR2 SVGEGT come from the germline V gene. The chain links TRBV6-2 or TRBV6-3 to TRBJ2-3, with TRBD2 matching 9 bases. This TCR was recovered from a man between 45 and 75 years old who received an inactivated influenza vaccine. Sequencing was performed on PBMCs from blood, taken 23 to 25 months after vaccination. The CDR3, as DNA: TGTGCCAGCAGTTACGTACCGGGACTAGCCACAGATACGCAGTATTTT. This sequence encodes CASSYVPGLATDTQYF.